This T cell receptor beta chain was recorded in a study of T cell changes during pregnancy in multiple sclerosis. CDR3 size: 14 residues. V trimming: 10 bases; J trimming: 0 bases; junction bases outside the gene matches: 3. In germline, CDR1 is WNHNN, CDR2 SYGVQD (reference sequence). The repertoire was sequenced with immunoSEQ multiplex PCR; TCRdb's copy has only in-frame clones and lacks some. This table has about 92,000 clones, roughly 91% appearing once. The source was peripheral blood, collected in the first trimester of pregnancy. The source of this sequence is a female donor with multiple sclerosis, enrolled in a pregnancy study. J is TRBJ2-3 and V is TRBV10-1, with 11 nucleotides matching TRBD2. CDR3 protein: CATGTSGSTDTQYF. CDR3 coding DNA: TGCGCCACGGGGACTAGCGGAAGCACAGATACGCAGTATTTT.